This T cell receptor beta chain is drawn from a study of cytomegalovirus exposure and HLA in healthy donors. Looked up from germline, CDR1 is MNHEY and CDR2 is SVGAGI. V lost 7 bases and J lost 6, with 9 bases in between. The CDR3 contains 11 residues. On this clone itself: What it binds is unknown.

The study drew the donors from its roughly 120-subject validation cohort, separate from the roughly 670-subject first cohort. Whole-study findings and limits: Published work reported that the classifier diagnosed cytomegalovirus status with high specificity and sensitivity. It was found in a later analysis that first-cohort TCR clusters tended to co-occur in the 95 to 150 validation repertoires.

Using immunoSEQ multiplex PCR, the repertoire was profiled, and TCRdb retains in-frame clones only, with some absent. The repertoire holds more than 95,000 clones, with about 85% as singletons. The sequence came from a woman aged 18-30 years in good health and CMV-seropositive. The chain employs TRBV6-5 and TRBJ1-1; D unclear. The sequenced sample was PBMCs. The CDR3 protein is CASTSGPEAFF. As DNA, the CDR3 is TGTGCCAGCACCTCCGGTCCTGAAGCTTTCTTT.